Below, 8 T cell receptor beta chains from the same sample are listed, as sequenced in a study of blood T cells in healthy people across ages. Next came a second PCR, run for about 6 to 11 cycles, which used a sample-barcoded 5' primer along with a J-beta primer mix. From the 5' RACE reads, TCRdb called clonotypes with MiXCR, one entry per CDR3 protein. This repertoire shows over 1,300,000 distinct CDR3 sequences, 59% found once; its top ten account for roughly 7%. Sequencing was performed on blood. The receptor source for this set is a man aged 18 to 29 in good health.

The chain combines TRBV7-2 with TRBJ1-4; 7 positions match TRBD1. The CDR3 runs 16 residues. The trim removed 5 bases at V and 4 bases at J, leaving 10 bases unmatched. CDR1 is SGHTA, CDR2 FQGNSA, per germline. In nucleotides, the CDR3 is TGTGCCAGCAGCAAGCCAAGGGACAGTGATAATGAAAAACTGTTTTTT. It translates to CASSKPRDSDNEKLFF. The whole variable domain, remainder taken from reference TRBV7-2 and TRBJ1-4, is GAGVSQSPSNKVTEKGKDVELRCDPISGHTALYWYRQSLGQGLEFLIYFQGNSAPDKSGLPSDRFSAERTGGSVSTLTIQRTQQEDSAVYLCASSKPRDSDNEKLFFGSGTQLSVL.

This clonotype appeared a few times. The V call is TRBV28, the J call TRBJ2-7; D may be TRBD2 (6 bases). V was cut by 7 bases and J by 3 bases, with 25 bases left in between. From germline, CDR1 is MDHEN and CDR2 SYDVKM. The CDR3 spans 17 residues. The CDR3 nucleotides read TGTGCCAGCATTCAAGGAGGGGTCCTAGGTAAATTCTACGAGCAGTACTTC. The encoded protein is CASIQGGVLGKFYEQYF.

As regards this clonotype: A much larger clonotype is one base distant, so this may be a read error. The chain links TRBV7-2 to TRBJ2-5; 9 nucleotides agree with TRBD2. The CDR3 loop spans 16 amino acids. Germline CDR1 SGHTA, CDR2 FQGNSA. The ends lost 2 bases at V and 11 bases at J; junction bases unmatched: 15. This CDR3 reads CASSLSAGGSYNEQYF. The CDR3, as DNA: TGTGCCAGCAGCTTATCCGCGGGAGGGTCCTACAATGAGCAGTACTTC.

The rearrangement uses TRBV7-2 and TRBJ1-2, with D unclear. Germline V gene lookup returns CDR1 SGHTA and CDR2 FQGNSA. This CDR3 contains 16 residues. V was clipped by 4 bases and J by 1 base, with 16 bases between them. The CDR3 reads CASSSHSRQDNYGYTF. The CDR3 nucleotides read TGTGCCAGCAGCTCCCATAGCAGGCAGGATAACTATGGCTACACCTTC.

The chain joins TRBV4-2 to TRBJ2-5, with 11 bases identical to TRBD1. Trimming cost V 5 bases and J 11 bases; bases outside gene matches: 10. There are 14 residues in the CDR3. Germline V gene lookup returns CDR1 LGHNA and CDR2 YNFKEQ. CDR3 amino acids: CASSSGQGVDEQYF. CDR3 coding DNA: TGTGCCAGCAGCTCGGGACAGGGGGTGGATGAGCAGTACTTC.

This chain joins TRBV27 and TRBJ2-5, with TRBD1 as a possible D gene (6 bases). Matching the DNA end better, TRBJ2-7 makes the J call doubtful. This CDR3 contains 14 residues. Per germline, CDR1 MNHEY and CDR2 SMNVEV (reference sequence). DNA of the CDR3: TGTGCCAGCAGGACGGGAACAGGGACACACGAGCAGTACTTC. It codes for CASRTGTGTHEQYF.

This chain uses TRBV6-1 with TRBJ1-2, with a weak D call TRBD1 (5 bases). Per germline, CDR1 MNHNS and CDR2 SASEGT. Trimming took off 6 bases at V and 7 bases at J, with 15 bases between the two ends. The CDR3 runs to 13 residues. CDR3 nucleotides: TGTGCCAGCAGAAATGGAGGGGAAGGTGGCTACACCTTC. It specifies CASRNGGEGGYTF.

The sample holds one count of this clonotype. The chain is built from TRBV27 and TRBJ2-7; TRBD1 matches 7 bases. Germline lookup yields CDR1 MNHEY and CDR2 SMNVEV (reference sequence). Trimming cost V 3 bases and J 7 bases; bases outside gene matches: 12. CDR3 size: 15 residues. Written as DNA, the CDR3 is TGTGCCAGCAGTTTCCGGGACAGACCAGTCAATGAGCAGTACTTC. Residues: CASSFRDRPVNEQYF.